The entry below gives a single T cell receptor beta chain sequence along with its context. Its matching antigen is unknown. This specimen belongs to a study of T-cell memory formation after mild COVID-19. Findings and limits, study-wide: Mainly in CM and EM were contracting CD4+ clones; CD8+ were in EMRA. Clonal second-wave expansions that peaked on day 37 had unconfirmed SARS-CoV-2 specificity.

Trimming pared 5 bases from V and 5 bases from J, leaving 10 bases between. This CDR3 is 14 amino acids long. Via MiXCR, TCRdb re-called the 5' RACE reads, giving one row per CDR3 protein. The data contain some 320,000 distinct CDR3 sequences, roughly 13% of them singletons. V is TRBV12-3 or TRBV12-4 and J is TRBJ1-6; tentatively, D is TRBD1 (5 bases). This sequence originates from a young man who had mild COVID-19 (a few samples of this study predate the infection). Cell type and time point are not known. What was sequenced was PBMCs or a T cell subset sorted from them (not recorded which). The CDR3 nucleotides are TGTGCCAGCAGTCGACAGTCCCATAATTCACCCCTCCACTTT. Its protein product is CASSRQSHNSPLHF.